Each of the 10 T cell receptor beta chains below was sequenced from the same sample in a study of blood T cell repertoires in COVID-19. The data were produced by immunoSEQ multiplex PCR, yet TCRdb's version contains in-frame clones alone and is incomplete. This sample has 150,000 to 200,000 clones, with 75% to 90% found just once. Source material: PBMCs or T cells enriched from blood (not recorded which). These receptors originate from a woman aged 60 to 75 who had recovered from COVID-19.

CDR3 coding DNA: TGTGCCACGGACAGCCTAGCGGGGGGGACAGATACGCAGTATTTT. Its translation is CATDSLAGGTDTQYF. The V call is TRBV24-1, the J call TRBJ2-3; 12 bases fit TRBD2. V gave up 10 bases and J gave up 3 bases; unmatched junction bases: 7. This CDR3 spans 15 amino acids. Looked up from germline, CDR1 is KGHDR and CDR2 is SFDVKD.

This clone was seen a single time. V gene TRBV7-9 combines with J gene TRBJ1-1, with D possibly being TRBD1 (5 bases). With 1 base removed from V and 4 bases from J, the gap between germline ends came to 7 bases. The CDR3 is made up of 13 amino acids. From germline, CDR1 is SEHNR and CDR2 FQNEAQ (reference sequence). CDR3 nucleotides: TGTGCCAGCAGCTTAGAGGGGATCACTGAAGCTTTCTTT. It translates to CASSLEGITEAFF.

This chain links TRBV7-2 with TRBJ2-1; D may be TRBD2 (6 bases). Germline V gives CDR1 SGHTA, CDR2 FQGNSA. CDR3 size: 16 residues. V dropped 5 bases and J dropped 9 bases, with 23 bases sitting between them. The CDR3 region has the DNA TGTGCCAGCAGCCTAATAGCGGCGTCGGCCGGTGGTGAGCAGTTCTTC. Its translation is CASSLIAASAGGEQFF.

The V call is TRBV6-5, the J call TRBJ1-1, with D uncertain. The CDR3 totals 15 residues. Germline V gene data show CDR1 as MNHEY and CDR2 as SVGAGI. Trimming shortened V by 2 bases and J by 6 bases, and 16 bases separated the two germline ends. The CDR3 loop is CASSYEGSGFSEAFF. The DNA of the CDR3 is TGTGCCAGCAGTTACGAGGGCAGCGGCTTCTCTGAAGCTTTCTTT.

This clone occurred once. V usage is TRBV27 and J usage is TRBJ1-2; TRBD1 aligns across 9 bases. Unmatched junction bases numbered 18, after V lost 8 bases and J lost 8 bases. CDR3 length: 16 amino acids. Germline-derived CDR1 and CDR2 are MNHEY and SMNVEV (reference sequence). For the CDR3, the DNA is TGTGCCAGCGCCCCTACCAAATTCGACAGGGGGAAAGGCTACACCTTC. It is translated as CASAPTKFDRGKGYTF.

V gene TRBV18 combines with J gene TRBJ2-4; 7 nucleotides line up with TRBD2. The CDR3 covers 17 residues. CDR1 KGHSH and CDR2 LQKENI come from the germline V gene. The trim removed 1 base at V and 4 bases at J, leaving 10 bases unmatched. The CDR3 DNA reads as TGTGCCAGCTCACCACAAGGAACGGGGGGAGGGAAAAACATTCAGTACTTC. Its protein is CASSPQGTGGGKNIQYF.

The chain is built from TRBV6-1 and TRBJ2-7, with a possible D match to TRBD1 (7 bases). Germline-derived CDR1 and CDR2 are MNHNS and SASEGT. Trimming left V 1 base short and J 1 base short, with 17 bases between. The CDR3 runs 17 residues. The CDR3, as DNA: TGTGCCAGCAGTGAAGTCGGAGGGGGCGCCCGGTCCTACGAGCAGTACTTC. Its protein product is CASSEVGGGARSYEQYF.

The chain links TRBV10-2 to TRBJ2-2, with 11 positions matching TRBD1. The V segment lost 6 bases and the J segment 8 bases; nucleotides outside the gene matches: 5. The CDR3 contains 14 residues. Germline assignment: CDR1 WSHSY and CDR2 SAAADI. In nucleotides, the CDR3 is TGCGCCAGCAGCGAGGACAGGGGGCTGGGGGAGCTGTTTTTT. Protein product: CASSEDRGLGELFF.

This chain uses TRBV2 with TRBJ2-5, with 7 bases that match TRBD2. Unmatched junction bases numbered 7, after V lost 5 bases and J lost 4 bases. Germline values: CDR1 SNHLY, CDR2 FYNNEI. The CDR3 covers 14 residues. CDR3 bases: TGTGCCAGCAGTAGCCAGCGGGGAACAGAGACCCAGTACTTC. Translation: CASSSQRGTETQYF.

The rearrangement joins TRBV27 to TRBJ1-1; 7 bases match TRBD1. Per the germline V gene, CDR1 is MNHEY and CDR2 is SMNVEV (reference sequence). The CDR3 covers 15 residues. V was clipped by 5 bases and J by 3 bases; unmatched bases: 9. The CDR3 bases are TGTGCCAGCAGTGACTATACAGGGGAGGACACTGAAGCTTTCTTT. This codes for CASSDYTGEDTEAFF.